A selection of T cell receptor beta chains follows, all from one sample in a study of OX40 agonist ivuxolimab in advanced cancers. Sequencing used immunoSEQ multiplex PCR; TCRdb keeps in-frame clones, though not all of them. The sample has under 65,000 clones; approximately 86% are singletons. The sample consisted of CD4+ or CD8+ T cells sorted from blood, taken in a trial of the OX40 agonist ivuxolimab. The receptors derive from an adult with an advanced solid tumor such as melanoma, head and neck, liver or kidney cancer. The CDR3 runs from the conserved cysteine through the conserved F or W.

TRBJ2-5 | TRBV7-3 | CASSKEGPTSGRGKTQYF
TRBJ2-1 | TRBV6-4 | CASSASVANEQFF
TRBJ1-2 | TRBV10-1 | CASTLDGCYGYTF
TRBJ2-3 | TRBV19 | CASSISRATDTQYF
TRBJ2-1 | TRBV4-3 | CASSQDSGSYNEQFF
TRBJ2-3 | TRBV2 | CARTGAIGGTDTQYF
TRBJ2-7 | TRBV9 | CASTPRGASSYEQYF
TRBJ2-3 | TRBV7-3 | CASSLFPQDTQYF
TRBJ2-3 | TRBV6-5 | CASSSANTDTQYF
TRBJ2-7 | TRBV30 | CAWSKDFFGEQYF
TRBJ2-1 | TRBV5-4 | CASSLRAVSYNEQFF
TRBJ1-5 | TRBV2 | CASSENSNQPQHF
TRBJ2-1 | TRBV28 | CASSPTRTYNEQFF
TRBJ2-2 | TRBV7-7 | CASSSRLAGEGGELFF
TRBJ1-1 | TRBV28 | CASNPSTLNTEAFF
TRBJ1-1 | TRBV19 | CASSWQGVTEAFF
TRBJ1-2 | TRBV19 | CASSTRTIQYGYTF
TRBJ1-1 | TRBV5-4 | CASSPSNRGLEAFF
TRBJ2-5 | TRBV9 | CASSEGPDPETQYF
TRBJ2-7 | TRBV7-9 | CASSGIDSQYF
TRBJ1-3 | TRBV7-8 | CASSLALTEGNTIYF
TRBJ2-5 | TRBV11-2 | CASSLRGRGGRETQYF
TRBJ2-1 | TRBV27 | CASSRRGVFYNEQFF
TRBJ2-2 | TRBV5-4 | CASTEIAGGNTGELFF
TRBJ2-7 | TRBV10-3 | CAIRQRLAGAYEQYF
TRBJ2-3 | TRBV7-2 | CASSPLAGVSTDTQYF
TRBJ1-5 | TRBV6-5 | CASRGQDNQPQHF
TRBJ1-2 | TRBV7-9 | CASSLGIAYTF
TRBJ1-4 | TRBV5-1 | CASSAGQGEGEKLFF
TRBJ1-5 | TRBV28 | CASGLLGGGQPQHF
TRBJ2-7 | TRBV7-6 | CASSLGGMGRIYEQYF
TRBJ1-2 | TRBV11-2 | CASSLSVEGWNDGYTF
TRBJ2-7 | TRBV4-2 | CASSQELAGSSYEQYF
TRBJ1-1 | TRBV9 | CASSVVGANTEAFF
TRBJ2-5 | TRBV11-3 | CASSSREGETQYF
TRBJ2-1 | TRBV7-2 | CASSPGATYNEQFF
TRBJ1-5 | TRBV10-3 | CAITATENQPQHF
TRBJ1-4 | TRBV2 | CASTGGRNEKLFF
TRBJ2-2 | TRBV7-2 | CASSERLATGELFF
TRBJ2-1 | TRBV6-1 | CASREFASGSYNEQFF
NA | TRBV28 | CASCAGTIPYEQYF